A single count supports the clone carrying this TCR beta chain. What it binds is unknown. This record belongs to a study of T cell clonotyping in hematopoietic cell transplantation. Profiling relied on immunoSEQ multiplex PCR, and the TCRdb table lists in-frame clones only, not all of them. This sample has fewer than 50,000 clones, with 85% to 90% found just once. Time point: recipient sample about 28 days before transplant, after cytoreduction. Blood collection times were about day -28 and days 30, 100, 180 posttransplant. Trimming pared 6 bases from V and 4 bases from J, leaving 12 bases between. Germline V gives CDR1 MNHEY, CDR2 SMNVEV (reference sequence). This CDR3 is 14 amino acids long. Study-level points and caveats: Few recipient clonotypes overlapped donors; over 95% were de novo at given depth. After transplant, recipient diversity fell while pathologically expanded clonotypes grew through day 180. CD4 and CD8 repertoire contributions could not be separated without sorting.

This clonotype was obtained from a man aged 55 to 70 with biphenotypic leukemia. Some clones in this sample may be carry-over from other donors' samples. The sample here was peripheral blood mononuclear cells, taken before stem cell transplant. This chain connects TRBV27 to TRBJ1-4; unclear D gene. The CDR3 here is CASSRAAFNEKLFF. CDR3 nucleotide sequence: TGTGCCAGCAGCCGAGCCGCCTTTAATGAAAAACTGTTTTTT.